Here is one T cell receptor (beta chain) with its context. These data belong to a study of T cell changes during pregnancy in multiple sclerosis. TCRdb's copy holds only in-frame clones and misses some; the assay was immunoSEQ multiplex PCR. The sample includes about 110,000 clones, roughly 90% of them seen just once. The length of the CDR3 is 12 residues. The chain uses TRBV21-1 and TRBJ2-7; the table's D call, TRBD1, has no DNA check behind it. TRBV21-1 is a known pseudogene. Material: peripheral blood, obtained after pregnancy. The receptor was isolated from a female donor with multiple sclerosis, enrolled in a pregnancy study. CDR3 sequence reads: CASSKAPYEQYF. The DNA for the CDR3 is TGTGCCAGCAGCAAGGCCCCCTACGAGCAGTACTTC.